This entry features one T cell receptor beta chain sequence. This CDR3 has 14 amino acids. Looked up from germline, CDR1 is SGHDN and CDR2 is FVKESK. V gave up 1 base and J gave up 2 bases, with 8 bases separating them. The data are from a study of T cell changes during pregnancy in multiple sclerosis. Sequenced by immunoSEQ multiplex PCR; TCRdb stores in-frame clones only, minus some. The repertoire has around 69,000 clones, around 90% of them found once; the top ten carry about 2.1%. The material sequenced was peripheral blood, taken in the second trimester of pregnancy. The chain couples TRBV14 to TRBJ1-2; D is ambiguous. The receptor was derived from a female donor in good health, enrolled as a control in a pregnancy study. The CDR3 sequence is CASSQGSSNYGYTF. CDR3 DNA: TGTGCCAGCAGCCAAGGTTCGTCCAACTATGGCTACACCTTC.